This T cell receptor beta chain was recorded in a study of cytomegalovirus exposure and HLA in healthy donors. Regarding this clone: Its matching antigen is unknown.

Overall study findings and caveats: When a later analysis was performed, an Asian-associated ancestry cluster reportedly had fewer N-insertions than the approximately 690-donor mean. The availability of immune exposure information extended only to CMV serostatus.

PCR used 60 Vbeta primers and 13 Jbeta primers. The method was immunoSEQ multiplex PCR; TCRdb's version includes in-frame clones alone and lacks a portion of them. The data hold about 160,000 clones, with 63% observed a single time. CDR1 is SGHTA and CDR2 is FQGNSA in the germline V gene. CDR3 size: 16 residues. Between the trimmed V and J ends, which lost 3 bases and 1 base, there was a span of 15 bases. This clonotype originated in a woman in her sixties or seventies in good health and CMV-seropositive. Specimen: PBMCs. The V call is TRBV7-2, the J call TRBJ1-1; D unclear. The CDR3 loop reads CASSFSPRGWNTEAFF. As DNA, the CDR3 is TGTGCCAGCAGCTTCTCCCCCCGGGGATGGAACACTGAAGCTTTCTTT.